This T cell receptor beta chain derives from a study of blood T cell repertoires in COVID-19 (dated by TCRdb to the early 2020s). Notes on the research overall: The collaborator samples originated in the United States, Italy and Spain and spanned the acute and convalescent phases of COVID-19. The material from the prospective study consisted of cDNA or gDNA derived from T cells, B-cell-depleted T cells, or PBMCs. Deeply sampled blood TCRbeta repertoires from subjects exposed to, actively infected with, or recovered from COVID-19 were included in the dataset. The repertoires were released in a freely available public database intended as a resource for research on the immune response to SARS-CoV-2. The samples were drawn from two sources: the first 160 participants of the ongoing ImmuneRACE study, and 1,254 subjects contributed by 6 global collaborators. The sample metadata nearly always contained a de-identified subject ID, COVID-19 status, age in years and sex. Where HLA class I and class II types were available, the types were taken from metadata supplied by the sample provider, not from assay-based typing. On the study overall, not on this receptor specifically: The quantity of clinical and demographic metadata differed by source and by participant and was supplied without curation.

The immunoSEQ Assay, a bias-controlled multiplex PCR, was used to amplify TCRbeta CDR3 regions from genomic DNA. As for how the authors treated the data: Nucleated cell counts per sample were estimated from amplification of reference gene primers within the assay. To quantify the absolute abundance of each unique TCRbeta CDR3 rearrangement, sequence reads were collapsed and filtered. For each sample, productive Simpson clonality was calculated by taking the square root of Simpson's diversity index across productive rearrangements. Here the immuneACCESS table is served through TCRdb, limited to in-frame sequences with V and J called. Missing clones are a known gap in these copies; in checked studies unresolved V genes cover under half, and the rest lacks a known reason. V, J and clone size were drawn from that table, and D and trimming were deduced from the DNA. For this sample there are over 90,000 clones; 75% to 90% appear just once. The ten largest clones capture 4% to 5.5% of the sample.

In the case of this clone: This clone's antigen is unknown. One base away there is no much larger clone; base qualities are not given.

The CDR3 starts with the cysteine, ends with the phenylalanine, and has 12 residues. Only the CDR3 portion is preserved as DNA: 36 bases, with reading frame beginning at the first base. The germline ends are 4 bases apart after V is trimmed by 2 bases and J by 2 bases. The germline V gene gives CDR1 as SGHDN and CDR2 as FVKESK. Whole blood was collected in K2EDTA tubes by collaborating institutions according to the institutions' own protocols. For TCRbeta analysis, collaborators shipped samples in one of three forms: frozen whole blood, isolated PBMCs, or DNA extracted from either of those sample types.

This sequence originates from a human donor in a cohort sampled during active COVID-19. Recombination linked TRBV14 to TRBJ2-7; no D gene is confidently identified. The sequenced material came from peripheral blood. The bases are TGTGCCAGCAGCCAACAGGCCTACGAGCAGTACTTC. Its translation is CASSQQAYEQYF.